This TCR beta chain is from a study of blood T cells in healthy people across ages. Germline V gene lookup returns CDR1 SGHVS and CDR2 FQNEAQ. This CDR3 spans 15 amino acids. V lost 1 base to trimming and J lost 1 base; unmatched junction nucleotides: 2. Together with a sample-barcoded 5' primer, a J-beta primer mix was included in a second PCR lasting about 6 to 11 cycles. Using its own MiXCR run on the 5' RACE reads, TCRdb lists one record per CDR3 protein. This sample has about 730,000 distinct CDR3 sequences, with around 40% found just once. This clonotype was found a few times. The V and J genes are TRBV7-8 and TRBJ2-5, with TRBD2 matching 8 bases. Sequencing input: blood. This clonotype was sampled from a woman aged 60-75 years in good health. In DNA form, the CDR3 reads TGTGCCAGCAGCTTAGACGGGGGGGGCCAAGAGACCCAGTACTTC. This translates into CASSLDGGGQETQYF.